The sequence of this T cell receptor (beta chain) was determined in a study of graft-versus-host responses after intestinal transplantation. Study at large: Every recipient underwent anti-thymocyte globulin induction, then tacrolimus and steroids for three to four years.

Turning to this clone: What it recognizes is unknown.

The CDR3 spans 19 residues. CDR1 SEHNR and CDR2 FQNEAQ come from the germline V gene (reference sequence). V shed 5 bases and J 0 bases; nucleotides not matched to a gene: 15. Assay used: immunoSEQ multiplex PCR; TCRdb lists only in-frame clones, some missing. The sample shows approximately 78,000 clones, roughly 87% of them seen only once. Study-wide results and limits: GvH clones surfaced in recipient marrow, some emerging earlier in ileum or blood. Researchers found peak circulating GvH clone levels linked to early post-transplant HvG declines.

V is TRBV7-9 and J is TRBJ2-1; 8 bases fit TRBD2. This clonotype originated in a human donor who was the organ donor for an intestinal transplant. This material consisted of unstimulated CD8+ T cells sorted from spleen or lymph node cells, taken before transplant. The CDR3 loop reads CASSPPTGAGGSSYNEQFF. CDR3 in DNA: TGTGCCAGCAGCCCCCCCACGGGCGCGGGGGGCAGCTCCTACAATGAGCAGTTCTTC.